The 12 T cell receptor beta chains reported below all come from one sample, sequenced in a study of low-dose radiotherapy and immunotherapy resistance in tumors. Time point here: after trial treatment. Noted treatment: LDRT plus nivolumab, ipilimumab, low-dose cyclophosphamide and aspirin (RACIN trial). TRAV and TRBV primers primed cDNA for both TCRalpha and TCRbeta. Over roughly 18 PCR cycles, TCRs were amplified from a constant-region primer and V-primer adapter. TCRdb called the reads again in MiXCR, with one record for every CDR3 protein. The sample contains 65,000 to 95,000 distinct CDR3 sequences, less than 20% of which appear only once. The source material was PBMCs, sampled after low-dose radiotherapy plus immunotherapy. The receptors here all came from a male donor with prostate cancer.

This clonotype has at least ten counts. The chain couples TRBV29-1 to TRBJ2-4, with unresolved D. This CDR3 spans 14 amino acids. Trimming stripped 3 bases from V and 8 bases from J, with 17 bases between. The germline V gene has CDR1 SQVTM and CDR2 ANQGSEA. Here the CDR3 reads CSVDLDPPRDIQYF. CDR3 coding DNA: TGCAGCGTTGATTTGGACCCCCCAAGGGACATTCAGTACTTC.

This clonotype was seen repeatedly, ten times or more. The V gene is TRBV5-1, the J gene TRBJ2-3, with D unresolved. The CDR3 is 15 amino acids. V lost 2 bases, J lost 3 bases, and 13 bases lay in between. CDR1 is SGHRS, CDR2 YFSETQ, per germline. CDR3 amino acids: CASSFSITGTDTQYF. The CDR3 DNA reads as TGCGCCAGCAGCTTTTCAATAACGGGTACAGATACGCAGTATTTT.

CDR3 bases: TGTGCCAGCAGCTGGCGACGTAGCTTGAACACCGGGGAGCTGTTTTTT. Encoded protein: CASSWRRSLNTGELFF. The chain is built from TRBV12-3 or TRBV12-4 and TRBJ2-2; no reliable D call. There are 16 residues in the CDR3. Trimming took off 6 bases at V and 1 base at J, with 15 bases between the two ends.

This clonotype was seen many times. This chain connects TRBV7-8 to TRBJ2-7; D is ambiguous. In germline, CDR1 is SGHVS, CDR2 FQNEAQ. The CDR3 has 14 amino acids. Trimming took 1 base from V and 0 from J, leaving 7 bases between them. This CDR3 reads CASSLEYSSYEQYF. CDR3 sequence (DNA): TGTGCCAGCAGCTTAGAATACAGCTCCTACGAGCAGTACTTC.

At least ten counts were recorded for this clonotype. V usage is TRBV28 and J usage is TRBJ1-3; D gene ambiguous. The V end lost 8 bases, the J end lost 2 bases, and 10 bases lay between the germline ends. Looked up from germline, CDR1 is MDHEN and CDR2 is SYDVKM. The CDR3 spans 13 residues. The CDR3 spells CASGRVPGNTIYF. CDR3 DNA sequence: TGTGCCAGCGGCCGGGTCCCTGGAAACACCATATATTTT. The variable domain in full, completed from reference TRBV28 and TRBJ1-3, reads DVKVTQSSRYLVKRTGEKVFLECVQDMDHENMFWYRQDPGLGLRLIYFSYDVKMKEKGDIPEGYSVSREKKERFSLILESASTNQTSMYLCASGRVPGNTIYFGEGSWLTVV.

This sequence joins TRBV28 and TRBJ2-2; D might be TRBD1 (5 bases). V was shortened by 7 bases and J by 4 bases, with 10 bases between the two germline ends. CDR1 and CDR2 from the germline V gene are MDHEN and SYDVKM. This CDR3 comprises 13 residues. CDR3 nucleotide sequence: TGTGCCAGCAACCTAGGGGCCACCGGGGAGCTGTTTTTT. It specifies CASNLGATGELFF.

This clonotype appeared many times. The CDR3 DNA reads as TGCAGTGCTGGGACAGGGAATGGCTACACCTTC. It yields the protein CSAGTGNGYTF. J is TRBJ1-2 and V is TRBV20-1, with 9 positions matching TRBD1. The CDR3 is made up of 11 amino acids. Germline CDR1 and CDR2: DFQATT and SNEGSKA (reference sequence). V was pared by 5 bases and J by 6 bases, with 1 base of the junction left unmatched.

Notes on this clonotype: A far larger clone lies a single base away; this is likely a read error. The J gene is TRBJ2-5, the V gene TRBV6-6, with 8 bases aligning to TRBD1. This CDR3 spans 15 amino acids. Germline lookup yields CDR1 MNHNY and CDR2 SVGAGI (reference sequence). The V gene end was trimmed by 0 bases and the J gene end by 4 bases; junction bases not matched to a gene: 4. The CDR3 loop is CASSYSDRVGETQYF. For the CDR3, the DNA is TGTGCCAGCAGTTACTCGGACAGGGTCGGAGAGACCCAGTACTTC.

This clonotype was detected many times. The V and J genes are TRBV5-6 and TRBJ1-4; 9 nucleotides line up with TRBD1. This CDR3 has 16 amino acids. Germline CDR1 and CDR2: SGHDT and YYEEEE. V lost 2 bases and J lost 7; bases outside the gene matches: 9. CDR3 DNA: TGTGCCAGCAGCTTCACCAAGACAGGGGGGCGTGAAAAACTGTTTTTT. Translating it yields CASSFTKTGGREKLFF.

The genes are TRBV20-1 and TRBJ2-7; 8 positions agree with TRBD1. The V segment lost 8 bases and the J segment 1 base; nucleotides outside the gene matches: 7. Germline CDR1 is DFQATT and CDR2 is SNEGSKA (reference sequence). The CDR3 loop spans 13 amino acids. The CDR3: CSPGQATSYEQYF. CDR3 nucleotides: TGCAGTCCGGGACAGGCGACTTCCTACGAGCAGTACTTC.

There are many counts of this clonotype. The CDR3 protein is CSASGRLHMTDTQYF. CDR3 nucleotides: TGCAGTGCTAGCGGGAGACTACATATGACAGATACGCAGTATTTT. This chain connects TRBV20-1 to TRBJ2-3; possible D gene TRBD2, 6 bases. V dropped 3 bases and J dropped 3 bases, with 16 bases sitting between them. This CDR3 region has 15 residues. Germline V CDR1 and CDR2: DFQATT, SNEGSKA (reference sequence).

This clonotype was seen at least ten times. The V call is TRBV28, the J call TRBJ2-7; D call uncertain. Germline CDR1 reads MDHEN; CDR2 reads SYDVKM. The V end lost 3 bases, the J end lost 5 bases, and 14 bases lay between the germline ends. The CDR3 contains 14 residues. The CDR3 region is CASSLSLLPHEQYF. The CDR3 nucleotides are TGTGCCAGCAGTTTGTCGCTCCTTCCCCACGAGCAGTACTTC.